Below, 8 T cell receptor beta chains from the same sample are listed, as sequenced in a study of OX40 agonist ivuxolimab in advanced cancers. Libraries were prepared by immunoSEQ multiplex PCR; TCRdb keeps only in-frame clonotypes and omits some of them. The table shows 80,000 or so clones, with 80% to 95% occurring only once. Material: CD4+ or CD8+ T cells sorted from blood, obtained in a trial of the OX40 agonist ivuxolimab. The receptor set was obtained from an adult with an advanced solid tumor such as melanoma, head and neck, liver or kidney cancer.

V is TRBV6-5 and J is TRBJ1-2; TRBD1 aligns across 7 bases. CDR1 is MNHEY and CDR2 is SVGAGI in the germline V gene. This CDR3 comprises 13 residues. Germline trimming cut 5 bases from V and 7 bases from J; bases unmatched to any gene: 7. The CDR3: CASSASTGSGYTF. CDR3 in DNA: TGTGCCAGCAGTGCTTCGACAGGGTCTGGCTACACCTTC.

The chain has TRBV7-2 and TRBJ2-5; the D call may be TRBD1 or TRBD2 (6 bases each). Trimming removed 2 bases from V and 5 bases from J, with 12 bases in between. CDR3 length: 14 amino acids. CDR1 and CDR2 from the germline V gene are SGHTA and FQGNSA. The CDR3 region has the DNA TGTGCCAGCAGCTTAAACGGGGGCGCGGAGACCCAGTACTTC. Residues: CASSLNGGAETQYF.

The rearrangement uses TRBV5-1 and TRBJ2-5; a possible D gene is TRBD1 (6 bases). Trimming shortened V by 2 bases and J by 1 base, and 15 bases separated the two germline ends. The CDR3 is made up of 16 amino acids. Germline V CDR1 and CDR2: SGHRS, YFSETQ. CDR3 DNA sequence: TGCGCCAGCAGCTTCGGTCCTGGGGGCAGCCAAGAGACCCAGTACTTC. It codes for CASSFGPGGSQETQYF.

CDR3 DNA: TGTGCCACAGCGCCAGCTCATAGCAATCAGCCCCAGCATTTT. It codes for CATAPAHSNQPQHF. V usage is TRBV19 and J usage is TRBJ1-5, with D hard to call. The CDR3 length is 14 residues. V lost 10 bases to trimming and J lost 0 bases, with 13 bases between them. Germline V lookup: CDR1 LNHDA, CDR2 SQIVND (reference sequence).

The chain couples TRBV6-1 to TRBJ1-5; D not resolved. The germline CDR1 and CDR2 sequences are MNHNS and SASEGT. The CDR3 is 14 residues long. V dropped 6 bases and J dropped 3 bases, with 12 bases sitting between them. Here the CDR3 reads CASSPTSINQPQHF. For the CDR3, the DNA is TGTGCCAGCAGCCCGACAAGTATCAATCAGCCCCAGCATTTT.

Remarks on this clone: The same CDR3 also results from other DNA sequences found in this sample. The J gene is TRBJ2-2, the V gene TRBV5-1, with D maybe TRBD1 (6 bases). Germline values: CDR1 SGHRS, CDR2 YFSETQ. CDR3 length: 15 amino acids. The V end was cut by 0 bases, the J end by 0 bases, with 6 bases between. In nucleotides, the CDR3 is TGCGCCAGCAGCTTGGGGACAGCGAACACCGGGGAGCTGTTTTTT. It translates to CASSLGTANTGELFF.

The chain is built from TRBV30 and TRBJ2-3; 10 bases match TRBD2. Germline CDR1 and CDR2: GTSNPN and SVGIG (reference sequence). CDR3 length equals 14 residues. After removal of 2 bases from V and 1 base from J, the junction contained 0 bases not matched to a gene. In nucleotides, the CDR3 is TGTGCCTGGAGTCTAGCGGGAGGCACAGATACGCAGTATTTT. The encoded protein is CAWSLAGGTDTQYF.

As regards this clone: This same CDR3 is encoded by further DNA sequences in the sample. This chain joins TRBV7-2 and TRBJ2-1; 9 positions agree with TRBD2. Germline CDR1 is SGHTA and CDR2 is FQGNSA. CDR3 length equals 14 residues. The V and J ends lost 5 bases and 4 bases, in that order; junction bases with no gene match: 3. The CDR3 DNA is TGTGCCAGCAGCCCGACTAGCGGATACAATGAGCAGTTCTTC. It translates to CASSPTSGYNEQFF.